This section outlines one TCR beta chain sequence together with its context. Its antigen is currently unknown. The repertoire was sequenced with immunoSEQ multiplex PCR; TCRdb's copy has only in-frame clones and lacks some. The sample holds more than 9,500 clones, around 83% seen once. This entry comes from a study of somatic mutations in cytotoxic T cells in rheumatoid arthritis. Findings and limits, study-wide: A finding that went unadjusted for multiple comparisons was the slight underrepresentation of TRBV07 in rheumatoid arthritis patients.

The CDR3 covers 15 residues. Per the germline V gene, CDR1 is SGHTA and CDR2 is FQGTGA. V lost 3 bases and J 6 bases, leaving 15 bases between the germline ends. The source of this sequence is a woman aged 55-69 years in good health. The material sequenced was CD8+ T cells sorted from blood. This rearrangement joins TRBV7-3 to TRBJ2-1; no reliable D call. The CDR3 is CASSFSHRVLNEQFF. The CDR3 coding sequence is TGTGCCAGCAGCTTCAGCCACCGGGTCCTCAATGAGCAGTTCTTC. Supplemented by reference TRBV7-3 and TRBJ2-1, the full variable domain reads GAGVSQTPSNKVTEKGKYVELRCDPISGHTALYWYRQSLGQGPEFLIYFQGTGAADDSGLPNDRFFAVRPEGSVSTLKIQRTERGDSAVYLCASSFSHRVLNEQFFGPGTRLTVL.